What follows are 22 T cell receptor beta chains derived from one specimen sequenced in a study of T cell responses to AZD1222 COVID-19 vaccine. TCRdb's copy holds only in-frame clones and misses some; the assay was immunoSEQ multiplex PCR. This sample has about 200,000 clones, with 90% to 95% found just once. The sample consisted of peripheral blood, taken on day 0 of MenACWY control vaccination. The receptors derive from an adult in good health.

The rearrangement uses TRBV18 and TRBJ1-2; D unresolved. Germline CDR1 reads KGHSH; CDR2 reads LQKENI. The CDR3 consists of 14 residues. V gave up 3 bases and J gave up 2 bases, with 10 bases separating them. CDR3 protein: CASSPPAVNYGYTF. The CDR3 nucleotides are TGTGCCAGCTCACCCCCGGCGGTGAACTATGGCTACACCTTC. Using reference TRBV18 and TRBJ1-2 for the parts outside the CDR3, the full variable domain is NAGVMQNPRHLVRRRGQEARLRCSPMKGHSHVYWYRQLPEEGLKFMVYLQKENIIDESGMPKERFSAEFPKEGPSILRIQQVVRGDSAAYFCASSPPAVNYGYTFGSGTRLTVV.

The chain employs TRBV7-9 and TRBJ1-5; D is unresolved. This CDR3 contains 15 residues. Germline CDR1 and CDR2: SEHNR and FQNEAQ (reference sequence). Trimming left V 4 bases short and J 7 bases short, with 17 bases between. The CDR3 DNA reads TGTGCCAGCAGCTCCGACACCCCCCAGTACCAGCCCCAGCATTTT. Translating gives CASSSDTPQYQPQHF. The full variable domain, completed using reference TRBV7-9 and TRBJ1-5, is DTGVSQNPRHKITKRGQNVTFRCDPISEHNRLYWYRQTLGQGPEFLTYFQNEAQLEKSRLLSDRFSAERPKGSFSTLEIQRTEQGDSAMYLCASSSDTPQYQPQHFGDGTRLSIL.

This chain joins TRBV4-3 and TRBJ2-5; D unresolved. V was shortened by 0 bases and J by 5 bases, with 7 bases between the two germline ends. The germline gives CDR1 LGHNA, CDR2 YSLEER. The CDR3 loop spans 13 amino acids. The CDR3 region has the DNA TGCGCCAGCAGCCAAGATCGAGGCGAGACCCAGTACTTC. This sequence encodes CASSQDRGETQYF.

The CDR3 nucleotides are TGCGCCAGCTCGACCGGTAATGAAAAACTGTTTTTT. It codes for CASSTGNEKLFF. The chain carries TRBV23-1 and TRBJ1-4; D is uncertain. TRBV23-1 is treated as an ORF (open reading frame) with a function not yet certain. V lost 8 bases, J lost 4 bases, and 8 bases lay in between. This CDR3 region has 12 residues.

V is TRBV3-1 (or the pseudogene TRBV3-2) and J is TRBJ1-4; 7 nucleotides agree with TRBD1. Germline V CDR1 and CDR2: LGHDT, YNNKEL (reference sequence). The V and J ends lost 0 bases and 4 bases, in that order; junction bases with no gene match: 5. The CDR3 loop spans 16 amino acids. The CDR3 DNA is TGTGCCAGCAGCCAAGATCCCACAGGGGATAATGAAAAACTGTTTTTT. Protein product: CASSQDPTGDNEKLFF.

V and J are TRBV28 and TRBJ2-1, with D maybe TRBD2 (5 bases). V was shortened by 7 bases and J by 5 bases, with 15 bases between the two germline ends. The germline V gene encodes CDR1 MDHEN and CDR2 SYDVKM. CDR3 length: 14 amino acids. Written as DNA, the CDR3 is TGTGCCAGCACCCAAACCCCCGGGAACAATGAGCAGTTCTTC. It translates to CASTQTPGNNEQFF.

This clone appeared once. The J gene is TRBJ1-6, the V gene TRBV25-1, with D perhaps matching TRBD1 (5 bases). This CDR3 comprises 13 residues. V was trimmed by 3 bases and J by 10 bases, leaving 10 bases between them. The V gene's germline CDR1 is MGHDK and CDR2 SYGVNS. The CDR3 loop reads CASSDQGRSPLHF. The DNA for the CDR3 is TGTGCCAGCAGTGATCAGGGTCGATCACCCCTCCACTTT.

This clone was picked up a small number of times. The V call is TRBV23-1, the J call TRBJ1-3; tentatively, D is TRBD1 (6 bases). Being an ORF, TRBV23-1 has a function that is uncertain. The ends were cut back, 6 bases at V and 4 bases at J, with 19 bases in the middle. This CDR3 region has 16 residues. The chain's CDR3 is CASSPFPTGRGNTIYF. In DNA form, the CDR3 reads TGCGCCAGCAGCCCCTTCCCAACAGGGAGGGGAAACACCATATATTTT.

V and J are TRBV2 and TRBJ2-1; 9 bases are a match to TRBD1. Germline V gives CDR1 SNHLY, CDR2 FYNNEI. Germline trimming cut 3 bases from V and 7 bases from J; bases unmatched to any gene: 7. CDR3 length equals 15 residues. The CDR3 reads CASSDGTGRLNEQFF. CDR3 nucleotides: TGTGCCAGCAGTGACGGGACAGGGAGGTTGAATGAGCAGTTCTTC. Based on the CDR3 plus reference TRBV2 and TRBJ2-1, the full variable domain is EPEVTQTPSHQVTQMGQEVILRCVPISNHLYFYWYRQILGQKVEFLVSFYNNEISEKSEIFDDQFSVERPDGSNFTLKIRSTKLEDSAMYFCASSDGTGRLNEQFFGPGTRLTVL.

This clone was seen just once. The J gene is TRBJ1-1, the V gene TRBV30; D remains ambiguous. Trimming cost V 4 bases and J 0 bases, with 9 bases left between them. This CDR3 is built from 13 residues. The germline V gene has CDR1 GTSNPN and CDR2 SVGIG (reference sequence). The CDR3 DNA is TGTGCCTGGATGTCGGGGATGAACACTGAAGCTTTCTTT. Its translation is CAWMSGMNTEAFF. The full variable domain, rest sourced from reference TRBV30 and TRBJ1-1, is SQTIHQWPATLVQPVGSPLSLECTVEGTSNPNLYWYRQAAGRGLQLLFYSVGIGQISSEVPQNLSASRPQDRQFILSSKKLLLSDSGFYLCAWMSGMNTEAFFGQGTRLTVV.

The genes are TRBV19 and TRBJ1-2; 8 bases align to TRBD1. This CDR3 has 13 residues. V gave up 6 bases and J gave up 2 bases; unmatched junction bases: 2. The germline gives CDR1 LNHDA, CDR2 SQIVND (reference sequence). The CDR3: CASRDRANYGYTF. In DNA form, the CDR3 reads TGTGCCAGTAGGGACAGGGCAAACTATGGCTACACCTTC. The full variable domain, completed using reference TRBV19 and TRBJ1-2, is DGGITQSPKYLFRKEGQNVTLSCEQNLNHDAMYWYRQDPGQGLRLIYYSQIVNDFQKGDIAEGYSVSREKKESFPLTVTSAQKNPTAFYLCASRDRANYGYTFGSGTRLTVV.

The chain combines TRBV6-5 with TRBJ1-1; perhaps TRBD1 as D (5 bases). V shed 2 bases and J shed 5 bases, with 12 bases lying between them. Germline V gives CDR1 MNHEY, CDR2 SVGAGI. This CDR3 spans 14 amino acids. CDR3 DNA sequence: TGTGCCAGCAGTTACGAGGGGCCGTGGACTGAAGCTTTCTTT. Its translation is CASSYEGPWTEAFF.

CDR3 sequence (DNA): TGTGCCAGCAGTTACTCGTCCGGGACGTACAATCAGCCCCAGCATTTT. Amino acids: CASSYSSGTYNQPQHF. The rearrangement uses TRBV6-6 and TRBJ1-5, with TRBD1 as a possible D gene (5 bases). The V end lost 0 bases, the J end lost 3 bases, and 12 bases lay between the germline ends. The germline gives CDR1 MNHNY, CDR2 SVGAGI (reference sequence). This CDR3 has 16 residues.

This chain links TRBV5-5 with TRBJ2-7, with unresolved D. Trimming cost V 0 bases and J 3 bases, with 13 bases left between them. Germline V gives CDR1 SGHKS, CDR2 YYEKEE (reference sequence). This CDR3 is built from 15 residues. CDR3 DNA: TGTGCCAGCAGCTTGGCGGAAGGTCCAAGCTACGAGCAGTACTTC. It codes for CASSLAEGPSYEQYF.

The chain is built from TRBV28 and TRBJ2-1, with 10 bases identical to TRBD1. The germline V gene encodes CDR1 MDHEN and CDR2 SYDVKM. This CDR3 contains 17 residues. V lost 5 bases, J lost 2 bases, and 9 bases stayed unmatched. CDR3 residues: CASSPTPDRGPYNEQFF. The CDR3, as DNA: TGTGCCAGCAGTCCGACCCCCGACAGGGGGCCCTACAATGAGCAGTTCTTC.

This sequence joins TRBV6-5 and TRBJ2-2; 7 bases agree with TRBD1. Trimming cost V 11 bases and J 1 base; bases outside gene matches: 7. CDR1 and CDR2 (germline): MNHEY, SVGAGI. This CDR3 is 14 amino acids long. The CDR3 DNA sequence: TGTGCCTGTATGGGACAGCTGAACACCGGGGAGCTGTTTTTT. This sequence encodes CACMGQLNTGELFF.

The chain is built from TRBV7-3 and TRBJ1-2, with a possible D match to TRBD1 (6 bases). V was shortened by 4 bases and J by 4 bases, with 19 bases between the two germline ends. Looked up from germline, CDR1 is SGHTA and CDR2 is FQGTGA. The CDR3 contains 16 residues. CDR3 residues: CASSSSDRLLVYGYTF. CDR3 sequence (DNA): TGTGCCAGCAGCTCTTCAGACAGGTTGCTGGTCTATGGCTACACCTTC.

This clone was seen a single time. The chain is built from TRBV2 and TRBJ1-1; D may be TRBD1 (5 bases). CDR1 SNHLY and CDR2 FYNNEI come from the germline V gene. V gave up 4 bases and J gave up 0 bases, with 6 bases separating them. The CDR3 is 13 amino acids. Written as DNA, the CDR3 is TGTGCCAGCAGTGGGGGGGTGAACACTGAAGCTTTCTTT. Its translation is CASSGGVNTEAFF.

The chain recombines TRBV7-2 with TRBJ2-3; D uncertain. V shed 1 base and J shed 5 bases, with 10 bases lying between them. The CDR3 runs to 14 residues. Germline CDR1 reads SGHTA; CDR2 reads FQGNSA. The DNA of the CDR3 is TGTGCCAGCAGCTTAGACACTTCGGTAGATACGCAGTATTTT. This gives the protein CASSLDTSVDTQYF.

The rearrangement uses TRBV4-2 and TRBJ1-2, with D tentatively TRBD1 (6 bases). The CDR3 loop spans 16 amino acids. Germline V gene sequence: CDR1 LGHNA, CDR2 YNFKEQ. V was cut by 0 bases and J by 4 bases, with 15 bases left in between. The CDR3 reads CASSQEGDTQTYGYTF. The CDR3, as DNA: TGTGCCAGCAGCCAAGAAGGGGACACCCAGACCTATGGCTACACCTTC.

The V call is TRBV5-1, the J call TRBJ1-2; D is unresolved. The CDR3 loop spans 14 amino acids. The V gene lost 7 bases and the J gene lost 8 bases, with 21 bases spanning the gap. Germline lookup yields CDR1 SGHRS and CDR2 YFSETQ. CDR3 amino acids: CASGSLSKSGGYTF. CDR3 nucleotides: TGCGCCAGCGGATCACTGTCCAAGTCGGGGGGCTACACCTTC. Complete variable domain (other parts from reference TRBV5-1 and TRBJ1-2): KAGVTQTPRYLIKTRGQQVTLSCSPISGHRSVSWYQQTPGQGLQFLFEYFSETQRNKGNFPGRFSGRQFSNSRSEMNVSTLELGDSALYLCASGSLSKSGGYTFGSGTRLTVV.

The chain employs TRBV6-6 and TRBJ1-1; D is uncertain. Trimming took 0 bases from V and 0 from J, leaving 11 bases between them. Germline values: CDR1 MNHNY, CDR2 SVGAGI (reference sequence). This CDR3 is built from 16 residues. The CDR3 loop is CASSYSRRNMNTEAFF. As DNA, the CDR3 is TGTGCCAGCAGTTACTCGAGACGGAACATGAACACTGAAGCTTTCTTT.